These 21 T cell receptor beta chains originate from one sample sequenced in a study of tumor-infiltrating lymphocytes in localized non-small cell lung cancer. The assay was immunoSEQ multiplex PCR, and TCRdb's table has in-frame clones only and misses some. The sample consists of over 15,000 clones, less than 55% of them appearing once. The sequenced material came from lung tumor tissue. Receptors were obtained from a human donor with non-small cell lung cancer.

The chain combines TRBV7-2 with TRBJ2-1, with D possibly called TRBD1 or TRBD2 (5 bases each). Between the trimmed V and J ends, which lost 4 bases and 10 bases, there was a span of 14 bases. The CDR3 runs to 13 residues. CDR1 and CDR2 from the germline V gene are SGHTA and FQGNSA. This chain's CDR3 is CASSSSGRREQFF. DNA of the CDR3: TGTGCCAGCAGCTCCTCAGGGAGACGGGAGCAGTTCTTC. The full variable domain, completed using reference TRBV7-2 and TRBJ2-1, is GAGVSQSPSNKVTEKGKDVELRCDPISGHTALYWYRQSLGQGLEFLIYFQGNSAPDKSGLPSDRFSAERTGGSVSTLTIQRTQQEDSAVYLCASSSSGRREQFFGPGTRLTVL.

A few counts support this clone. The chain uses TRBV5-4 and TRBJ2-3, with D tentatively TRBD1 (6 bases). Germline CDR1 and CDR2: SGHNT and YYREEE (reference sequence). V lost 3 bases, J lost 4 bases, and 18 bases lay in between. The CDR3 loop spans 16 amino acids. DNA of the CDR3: TGTGCCAGCAGCTCGTCGGCGGACAGTGGGGCAGATACGCAGTATTTT. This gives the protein CASSSSADSGADTQYF.

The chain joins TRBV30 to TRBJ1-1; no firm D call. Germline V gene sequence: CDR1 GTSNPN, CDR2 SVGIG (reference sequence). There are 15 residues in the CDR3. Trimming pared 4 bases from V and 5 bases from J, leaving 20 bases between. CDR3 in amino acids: CAWNERPVRTTEAFF. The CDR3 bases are TGTGCCTGGAATGAGCGCCCCGTTAGGACGACTGAAGCTTTCTTT. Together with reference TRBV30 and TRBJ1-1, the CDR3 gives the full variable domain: SQTIHQWPATLVQPVGSPLSLECTVEGTSNPNLYWYRQAAGRGLQLLFYSVGIGQISSEVPQNLSASRPQDRQFILSSKKLLLSDSGFYLCAWNERPVRTTEAFFGQGTRLTVV.

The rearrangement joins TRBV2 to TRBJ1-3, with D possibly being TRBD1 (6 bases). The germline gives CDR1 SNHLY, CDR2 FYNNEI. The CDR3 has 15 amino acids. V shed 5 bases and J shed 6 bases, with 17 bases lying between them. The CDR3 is CASSRTTGRINTIYF. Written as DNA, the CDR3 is TGTGCCAGCAGTAGAACGACAGGAAGAATAAACACCATATATTTT.

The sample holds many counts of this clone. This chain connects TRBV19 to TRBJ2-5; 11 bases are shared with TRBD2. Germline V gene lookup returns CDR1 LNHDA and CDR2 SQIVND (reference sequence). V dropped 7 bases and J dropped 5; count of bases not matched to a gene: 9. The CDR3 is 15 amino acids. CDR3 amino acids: CASKVQLAGDETQYF. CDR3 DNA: TGTGCCAGTAAGGTCCAACTAGCGGGGGATGAGACCCAGTACTTC. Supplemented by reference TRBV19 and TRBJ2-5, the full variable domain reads DGGITQSPKYLFRKEGQNVTLSCEQNLNHDAMYWYRQDPGQGLRLIYYSQIVNDFQKGDIAEGYSVSREKKESFPLTVTSAQKNPTAFYLCASKVQLAGDETQYFGPGTRLLVL.

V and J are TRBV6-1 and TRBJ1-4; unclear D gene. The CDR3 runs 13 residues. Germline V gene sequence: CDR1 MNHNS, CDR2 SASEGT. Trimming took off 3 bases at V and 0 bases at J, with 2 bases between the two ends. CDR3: CASSDSTNEKLFF. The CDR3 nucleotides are TGTGCCAGCAGTGACTCAACTAATGAAAAACTGTTTTTT.

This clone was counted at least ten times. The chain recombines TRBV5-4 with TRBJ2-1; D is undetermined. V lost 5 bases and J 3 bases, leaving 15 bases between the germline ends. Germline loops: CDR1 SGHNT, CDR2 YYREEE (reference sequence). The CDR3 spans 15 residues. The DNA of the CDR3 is TGTGCCAGCAGAGCCGTACAGAGTATCTACAATGAGCAGTTCTTC. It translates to CASRAVQSIYNEQFF.

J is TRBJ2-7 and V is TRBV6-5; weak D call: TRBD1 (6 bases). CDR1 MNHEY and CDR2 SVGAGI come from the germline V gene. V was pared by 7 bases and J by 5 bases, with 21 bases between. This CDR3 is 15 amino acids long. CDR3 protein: CASKMDSGDGNEQYF. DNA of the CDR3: TGTGCCAGCAAGATGGACAGTGGAGATGGGAACGAGCAGTACTTC.

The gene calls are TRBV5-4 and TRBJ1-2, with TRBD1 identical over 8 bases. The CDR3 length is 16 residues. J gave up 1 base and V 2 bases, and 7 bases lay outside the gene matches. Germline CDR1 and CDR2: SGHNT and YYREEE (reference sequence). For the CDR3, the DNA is TGTGCCAGCAGCTTTGGACAGGGAGAGATTAACTATGGCTACACCTTC. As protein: CASSFGQGEINYGYTF.

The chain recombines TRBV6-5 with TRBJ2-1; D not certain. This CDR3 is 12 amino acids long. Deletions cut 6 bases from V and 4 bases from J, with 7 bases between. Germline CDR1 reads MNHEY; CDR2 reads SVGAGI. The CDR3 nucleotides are TGTGCCAGCAGCCCCGAATACAATGAGCAGTTCTTC. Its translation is CASSPEYNEQFF.

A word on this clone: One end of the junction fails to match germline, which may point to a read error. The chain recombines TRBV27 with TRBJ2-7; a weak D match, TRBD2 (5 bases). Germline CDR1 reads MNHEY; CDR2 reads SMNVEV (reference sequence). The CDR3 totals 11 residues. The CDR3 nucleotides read TGTGCCATCCCGTCCGACTACGGGCAGTACTTC. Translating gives CAIPSDYGQYF.

The CDR3 region is CASSRGLMNTEAFF. In DNA, the CDR3 is TGTGCCAGTAGCCGCGGGCTCATGAACACTGAAGCTTTCTTT. The chain carries TRBV19 and TRBJ1-1, with no clear D. Trimming removed 6 bases from V and 0 bases from J, with 11 bases in between. The V gene's germline CDR1 is LNHDA and CDR2 SQIVND (reference sequence). The CDR3 totals 14 residues. The entire variable domain, with the rest obtained from reference TRBV19 and TRBJ1-1, is as follows: DGGITQSPKYLFRKEGQNVTLSCEQNLNHDAMYWYRQDPGQGLRLIYYSQIVNDFQKGDIAEGYSVSREKKESFPLTVTSAQKNPTAFYLCASSRGLMNTEAFFGQGTRLTVV.

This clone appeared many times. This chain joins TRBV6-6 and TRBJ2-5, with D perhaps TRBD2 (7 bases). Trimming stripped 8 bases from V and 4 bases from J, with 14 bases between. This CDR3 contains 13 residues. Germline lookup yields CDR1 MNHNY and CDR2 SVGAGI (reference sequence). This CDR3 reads CASDWGGGETQYF. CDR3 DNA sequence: TGTGCCAGCGATTGGGGGGGCGGAGAGACCCAGTACTTC.

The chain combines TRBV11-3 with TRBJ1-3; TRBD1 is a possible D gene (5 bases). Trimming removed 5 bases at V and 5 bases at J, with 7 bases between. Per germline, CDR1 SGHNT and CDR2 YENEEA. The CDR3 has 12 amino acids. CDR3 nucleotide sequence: TGTGCCAGCAGCCAGGGACGAAACACCATATATTTT. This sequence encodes CASSQGRNTIYF.

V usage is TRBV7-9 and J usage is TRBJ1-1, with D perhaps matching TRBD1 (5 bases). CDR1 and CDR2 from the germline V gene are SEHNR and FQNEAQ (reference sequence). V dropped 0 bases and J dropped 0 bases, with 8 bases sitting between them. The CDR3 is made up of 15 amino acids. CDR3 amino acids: CASSLAETVNTEAFF. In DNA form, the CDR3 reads TGTGCCAGCAGCTTAGCGGAGACAGTGAACACTGAAGCTTTCTTT.

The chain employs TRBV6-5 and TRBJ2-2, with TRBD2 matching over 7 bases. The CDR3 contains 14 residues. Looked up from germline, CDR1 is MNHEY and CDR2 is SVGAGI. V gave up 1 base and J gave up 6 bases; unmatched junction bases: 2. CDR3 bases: TGTGCCAGCAGTTACTTTCGGGGGGCCGGGGAGCTGTTTTTT. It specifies CASSYFRGAGELFF.

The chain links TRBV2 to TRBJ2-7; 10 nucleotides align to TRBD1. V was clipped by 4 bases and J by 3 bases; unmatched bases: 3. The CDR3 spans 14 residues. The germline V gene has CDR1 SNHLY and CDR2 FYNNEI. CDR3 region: CASSGQGAFYEQYF. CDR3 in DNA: TGTGCCAGCAGTGGACAGGGGGCCTTCTACGAGCAGTACTTC.

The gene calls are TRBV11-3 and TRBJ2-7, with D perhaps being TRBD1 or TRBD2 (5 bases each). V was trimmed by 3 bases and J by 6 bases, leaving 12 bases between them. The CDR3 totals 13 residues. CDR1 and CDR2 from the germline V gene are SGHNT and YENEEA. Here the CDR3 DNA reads TGTGCCAGCAGCTTGGGACGGGGACGCGAGCAGTACTTC. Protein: CASSLGRGREQYF.

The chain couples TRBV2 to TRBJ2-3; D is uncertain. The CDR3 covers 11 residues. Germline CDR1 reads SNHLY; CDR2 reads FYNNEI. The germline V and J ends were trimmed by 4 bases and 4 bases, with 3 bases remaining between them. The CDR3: CASSVSDTQYF. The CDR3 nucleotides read TGTGCCAGCAGTGTTTCAGATACGCAGTATTTT.

CDR3 sequence (DNA): TGTGCCTGGAATCCAGAGGGGAGGGACAATCAGCCCCAGCATTTT. Its protein product is CAWNPEGRDNQPQHF. The gene calls are TRBV30 and TRBJ1-5, with a possible D match to TRBD1 (5 bases). Germline V gene sequence: CDR1 GTSNPN, CDR2 SVGIG (reference sequence). V shed 4 bases and J shed 3 bases, with 16 bases lying between them. The CDR3 spans 15 residues.

The CDR3 here is CASSVNRGSSGNTIYF. CDR3 sequence (DNA): TGTGCCAGCAGCGTAAACAGGGGGAGCTCTGGAAACACCATATATTTT. The chain couples TRBV9 to TRBJ1-3; 8 bases are a match to TRBD1. Germline assignment: CDR1 SGDLS and CDR2 YYNGEE. The CDR3 consists of 16 residues. The J segment lost 0 bases and the V segment lost 1 base, leaving 3 bases of the junction unmatched.